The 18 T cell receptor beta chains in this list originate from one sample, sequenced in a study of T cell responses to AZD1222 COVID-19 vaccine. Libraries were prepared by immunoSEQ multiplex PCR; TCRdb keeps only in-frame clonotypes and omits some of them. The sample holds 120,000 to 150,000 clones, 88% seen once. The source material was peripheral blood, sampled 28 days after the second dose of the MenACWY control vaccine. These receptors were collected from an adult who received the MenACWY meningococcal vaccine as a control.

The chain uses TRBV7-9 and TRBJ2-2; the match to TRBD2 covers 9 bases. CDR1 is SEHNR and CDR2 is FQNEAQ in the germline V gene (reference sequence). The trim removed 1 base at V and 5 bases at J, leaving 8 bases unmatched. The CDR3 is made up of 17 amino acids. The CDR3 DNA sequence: TGTGCCAGCAGCTTAGTAGGTGGACTAGCGAGGACCGGGGAGCTGTTTTTT. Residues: CASSLVGGLARTGELFF.

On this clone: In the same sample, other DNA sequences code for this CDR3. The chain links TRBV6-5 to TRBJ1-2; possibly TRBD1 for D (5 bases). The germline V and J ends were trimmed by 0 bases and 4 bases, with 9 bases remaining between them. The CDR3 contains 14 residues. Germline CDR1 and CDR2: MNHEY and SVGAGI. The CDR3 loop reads CASSYSRGPYGYTF. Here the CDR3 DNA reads TGTGCCAGCAGTTACTCTAGGGGACCCTATGGCTACACCTTC.

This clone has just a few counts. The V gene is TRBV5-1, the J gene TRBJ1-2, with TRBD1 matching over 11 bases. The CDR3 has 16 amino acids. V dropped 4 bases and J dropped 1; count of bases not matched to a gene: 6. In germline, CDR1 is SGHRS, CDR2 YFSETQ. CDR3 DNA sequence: TGCGCCAGCAGCAAGGGGACAGGGGGATATAACTATGGCTACACCTTC. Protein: CASSKGTGGYNYGYTF.

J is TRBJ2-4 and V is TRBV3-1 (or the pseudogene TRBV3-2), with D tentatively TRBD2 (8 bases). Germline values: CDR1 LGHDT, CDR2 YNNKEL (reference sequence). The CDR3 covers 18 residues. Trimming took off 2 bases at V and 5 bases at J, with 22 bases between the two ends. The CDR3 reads CASSQTTGGGFPQNIQYF. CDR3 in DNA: TGTGCCAGCAGCCAAACTACGGGAGGGGGCTTCCCCCAAAACATTCAGTACTTC.

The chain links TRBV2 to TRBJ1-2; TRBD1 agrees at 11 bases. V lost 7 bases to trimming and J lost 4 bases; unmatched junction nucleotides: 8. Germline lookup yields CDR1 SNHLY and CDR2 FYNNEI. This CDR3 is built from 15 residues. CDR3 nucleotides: TGTGCCAGCAACATTCTGGGACAGGGGGGCTATGGCTACACCTTC. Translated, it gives CASNILGQGGYGYTF.

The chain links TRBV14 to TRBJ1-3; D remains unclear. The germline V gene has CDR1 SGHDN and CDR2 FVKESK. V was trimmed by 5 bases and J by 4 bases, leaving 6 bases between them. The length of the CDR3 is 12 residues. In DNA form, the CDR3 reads TGTGCCAGCAGCTGGGGAGGAAACACCATATATTTT. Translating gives CASSWGGNTIYF.

The CDR3 reads CSVESRDLNYGYTF. The CDR3 nucleotides read TGCAGCGTTGAAAGTAGGGACCTTAACTATGGCTACACCTTC. The chain is built from TRBV29-1 and TRBJ1-2; D possibly corresponds to TRBD1 (5 bases). V was clipped by 2 bases and J by 1 base, with 11 bases between them. CDR1 and CDR2 (germline): SQVTM, ANQGSEA. This CDR3 is 14 amino acids long.

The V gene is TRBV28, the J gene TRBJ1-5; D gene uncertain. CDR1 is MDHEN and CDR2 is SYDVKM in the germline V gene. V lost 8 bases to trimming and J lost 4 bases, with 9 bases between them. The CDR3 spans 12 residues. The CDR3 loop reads CASDGRNQPQHF. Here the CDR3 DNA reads TGTGCCAGCGATGGGAGGAATCAGCCCCAGCATTTT.

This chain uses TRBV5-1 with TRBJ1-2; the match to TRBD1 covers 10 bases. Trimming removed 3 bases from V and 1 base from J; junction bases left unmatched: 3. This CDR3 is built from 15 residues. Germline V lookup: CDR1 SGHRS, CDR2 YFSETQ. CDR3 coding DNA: TGCGCCAGCAGCTGGGACAGGGGAGGTAACTATGGCTACACCTTC. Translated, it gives CASSWDRGGNYGYTF.

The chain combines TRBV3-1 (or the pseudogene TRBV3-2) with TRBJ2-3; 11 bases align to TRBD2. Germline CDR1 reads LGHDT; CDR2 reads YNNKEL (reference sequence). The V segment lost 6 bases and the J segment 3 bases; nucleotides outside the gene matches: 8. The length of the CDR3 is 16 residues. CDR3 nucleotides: TGTGCCAGCAGACCCACCGGGACTAGCGGAACAGATACGCAGTATTTT. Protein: CASRPTGTSGTDTQYF.

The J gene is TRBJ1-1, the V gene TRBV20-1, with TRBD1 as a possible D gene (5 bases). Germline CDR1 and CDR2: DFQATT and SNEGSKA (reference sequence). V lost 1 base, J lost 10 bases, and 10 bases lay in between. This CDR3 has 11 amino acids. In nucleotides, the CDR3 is TGCAGTGCTAGAGTTCAGGGTAGAGCTTTCTTT. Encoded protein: CSARVQGRAFF.

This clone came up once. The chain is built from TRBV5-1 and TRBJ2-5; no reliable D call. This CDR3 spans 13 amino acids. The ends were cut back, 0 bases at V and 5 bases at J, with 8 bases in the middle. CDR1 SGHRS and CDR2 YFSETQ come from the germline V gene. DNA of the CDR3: TGCGCCAGCAGCTTGGGGGGTACGGAGACCCAGTACTTC. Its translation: CASSLGGTETQYF.

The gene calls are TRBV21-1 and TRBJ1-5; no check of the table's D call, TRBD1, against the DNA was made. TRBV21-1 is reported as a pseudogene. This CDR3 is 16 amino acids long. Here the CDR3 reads CASSTAAGVKYQPQHF. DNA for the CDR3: TGTGCCAGCAGCACTGCGGCAGGGGTGAAATATCAGCCCCAGCATTTT.

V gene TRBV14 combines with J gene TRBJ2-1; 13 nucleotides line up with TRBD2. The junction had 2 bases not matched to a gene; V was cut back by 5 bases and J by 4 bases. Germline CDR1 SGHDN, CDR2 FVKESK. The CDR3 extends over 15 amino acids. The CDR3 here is CASSRLAGGYNEQFF. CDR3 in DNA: TGTGCCAGCAGCAGACTAGCGGGAGGTTACAATGAGCAGTTCTTC.

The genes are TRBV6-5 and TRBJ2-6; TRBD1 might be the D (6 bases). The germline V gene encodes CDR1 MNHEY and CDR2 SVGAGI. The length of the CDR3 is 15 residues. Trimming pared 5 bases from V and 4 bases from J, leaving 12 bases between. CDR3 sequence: CASSTTGTGANVLTF. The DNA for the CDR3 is TGTGCCAGCAGTACTACAGGGACCGGGGCCAACGTCCTGACTTTC.

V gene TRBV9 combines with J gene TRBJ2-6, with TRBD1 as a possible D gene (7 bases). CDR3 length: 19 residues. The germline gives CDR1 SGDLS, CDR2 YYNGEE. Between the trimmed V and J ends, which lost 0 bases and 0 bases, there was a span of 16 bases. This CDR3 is CASSVARGDSHSGANVLTF. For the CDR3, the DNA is TGTGCCAGCAGCGTAGCTAGGGGGGACAGTCACTCTGGGGCCAACGTCCTGACTTTC.

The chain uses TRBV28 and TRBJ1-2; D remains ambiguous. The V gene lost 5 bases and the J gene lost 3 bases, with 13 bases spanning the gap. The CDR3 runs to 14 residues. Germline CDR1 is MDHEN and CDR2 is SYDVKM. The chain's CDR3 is CASSPGRRDYGYTF. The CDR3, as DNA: TGTGCCAGCAGTCCCGGCCGTCGGGACTATGGCTACACCTTC.

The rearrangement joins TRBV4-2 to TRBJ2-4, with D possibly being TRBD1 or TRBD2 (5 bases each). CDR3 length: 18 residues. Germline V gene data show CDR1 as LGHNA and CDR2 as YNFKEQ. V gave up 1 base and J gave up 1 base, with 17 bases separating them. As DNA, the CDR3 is TGTGCCAGCAGCCAAGGGGTTGTGAGGGGATCGGCCAAAAACATTCAGTACTTC. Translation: CASSQGVVRGSAKNIQYF.